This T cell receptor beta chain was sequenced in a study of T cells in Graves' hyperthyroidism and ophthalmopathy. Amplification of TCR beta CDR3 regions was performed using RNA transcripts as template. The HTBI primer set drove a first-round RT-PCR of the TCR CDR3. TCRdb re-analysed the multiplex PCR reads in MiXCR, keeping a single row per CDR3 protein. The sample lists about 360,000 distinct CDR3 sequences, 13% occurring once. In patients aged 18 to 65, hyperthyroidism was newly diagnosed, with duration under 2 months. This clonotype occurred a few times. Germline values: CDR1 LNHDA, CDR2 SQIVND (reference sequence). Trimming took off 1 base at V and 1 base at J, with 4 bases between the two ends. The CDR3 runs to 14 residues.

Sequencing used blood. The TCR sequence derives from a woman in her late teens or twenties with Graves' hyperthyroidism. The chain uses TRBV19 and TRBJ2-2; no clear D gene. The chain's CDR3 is CASSIGRNTGELFF. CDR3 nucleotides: TGTGCCAGTAGTATAGGCCGGAACACCGGGGAGCTGTTTTTT.